This T cell receptor (beta chain) was captured in a study of T cell responses to AZD1222 COVID-19 vaccine. Sequencing used immunoSEQ multiplex PCR; TCRdb keeps in-frame clones, though not all of them. The sample consists of some 90,000 clones, 70% to 90% of them appearing once. A note on this clone: Its cognate antigen is unknown.

General study findings and limits: Epitopes outside B.1.351 and B.1.1.7 mutated regions reportedly drew nearly half of spike TCRs. Two AZD1222 administrations were followed by greater Spike-specific TCR breadth and depth. Most donors were white British, females outnumbered males, and clonal diversity was possibly underestimated.

This sequence originates from an adult in good health. The sequencing used peripheral blood, collected on day 0 of AZD1222 vaccination.

The CDR3 loop reads CASSLSPTETQYF. CDR3 bases: TGTGCCAGCAGCTTATCCCCTACTGAGACCCAGTACTTC. This chain connects TRBV7-3 to TRBJ2-5, with no clear D. V was trimmed by 2 bases and J by 5 bases, leaving 9 bases between them. The V gene's germline CDR1 is SGHTA and CDR2 FQGTGA. The CDR3 totals 13 residues.